This T cell receptor beta chain was sequenced in a study of cytomegalovirus exposure and HLA in healthy donors. Germline V lookup: CDR1 ENHRY, CDR2 SYGVKD. V was shortened by 3 bases and J by 8 bases, with 10 bases between the two germline ends. The length of the CDR3 is 12 residues. TCRdb's table, derived via immunoSEQ multiplex PCR, lists solely in-frame clones and lacks some. The sample carries 200,000 or so clones, 80% to 90% recorded once. The clonotype was recovered from a woman aged 25-40 years in good health and CMV-seropositive. The specimen sequenced was PBMCs. The chain has TRBV10-3 and TRBJ1-2; D not resolved. CDR3 sequence reads: CAISDGVRGYTF. The DNA of the CDR3 is TGTGCCATCAGTGACGGAGTACGGGGCTACACCTTC.